Shown below are 6 T cell receptor beta chains from a single sample sequenced in a study of beta chain features in type 1 diabetes. The investigators reverse transcribed all of the isolated RNA, so they sequenced expressed TCRB transcripts. Sequencing used immunoSEQ multiplex PCR; TCRdb keeps in-frame clones, though not all of them. The sample lists around 310,000 clones; approximately 10% were seen once. The sample consisted of naive CD4+ T cells from blood. These receptors originate from a woman in her thirties in good health.

The chain is built from TRBV4-3 and TRBJ2-7; 8 bases are a match to TRBD1. The CDR3 is 15 residues long. The V segment lost 0 bases and the J segment 6 bases; nucleotides outside the gene matches: 7. Germline lookup yields CDR1 LGHNA and CDR2 YSLEER. The CDR3 coding sequence is TGCGCCAGCAGCCAAGATGGCAGGGGGCTGGTCGAGCAGTACTTC. This translates into CASSQDGRGLVEQYF.

This clone was counted only a few times. V usage is TRBV6-6 and J usage is TRBJ2-3; possible D gene TRBD2, 5 bases. This CDR3 is 15 amino acids long. Germline V gene lookup returns CDR1 MNHNY and CDR2 SVGAGI (reference sequence). V dropped 6 bases and J dropped 0 bases, with 13 bases sitting between them. This CDR3 reads CASRASGTSTDTQYF. CDR3 bases: TGTGCCAGCAGAGCGAGCGGAACTAGCACAGATACGCAGTATTTT.

The sample holds a few counts of this clone. V usage is TRBV27 and J usage is TRBJ1-1; D remains ambiguous. Looked up from germline, CDR1 is MNHEY and CDR2 is SMNVEV (reference sequence). The CDR3 extends over 12 amino acids. V lost 6 bases, J lost 8 bases, and 13 bases lay in between. CDR3 sequence (DNA): TGTGCCAGCAGCTCCCTAGGCATCGAAGCTTTCTTT. Its protein product is CASSSLGIEAFF.

This clone turned up a few times. Here the CDR3 DNA reads TGTGCCACCAGCAGAGCGATAGCGGGAGGCTACGCCAAAAACATTCAGTACTTC. It specifies CATSRAIAGGYAKNIQYF. The J gene is TRBJ2-4, the V gene TRBV15; 10 positions match TRBD2. The CDR3 is 18 amino acids. Germline lookup yields CDR1 LNHNV and CDR2 YYDKDF (reference sequence). Trimming removed 1 base from V and 1 base from J; junction bases left unmatched: 7.

This clone was seen only a few times. The rearrangement links TRBV7-2 to TRBJ2-7; 8 bases fit TRBD1. The V gene end was trimmed by 5 bases and the J gene end by 0 bases; junction bases not matched to a gene: 6. CDR1 is SGHTA and CDR2 is FQGNSA in the germline V gene. The CDR3 extends over 15 amino acids. The DNA of the CDR3 is TGTGCCAGCAGCACGACAGGGGCGGTCTCCTACGAGCAGTACTTC. Amino acid sequence: CASSTTGAVSYEQYF.

As for this clone: Other DNA sequences from this sample encode an identical CDR3 as well. The rearrangement uses TRBV19 and TRBJ1-5, with 7 bases identical to TRBD1. The CDR3 covers 15 residues. Germline V lookup: CDR1 LNHDA, CDR2 SQIVND (reference sequence). V shed 1 base, J shed 3 bases, and the junction held 3 bases outside the gene matches. CDR3 nucleotide sequence: TGTGCCAGTAGTATAGGACAGGGATCCAATCAGCCCCAGCATTTT. Amino acids: CASSIGQGSNQPQHF.